This TCR beta chain is from a study of cytomegalovirus exposure and HLA in healthy donors. Study conclusions and caveats: As immune exposure information, only CMV serostatus was available. The classifier was said to identify cytomegalovirus status with high specificity and sensitivity.

PCR used 60 Vbeta primers and 13 Jbeta primers. Method: immunoSEQ multiplex PCR; TCRdb's copy keeps in-frame clones and lacks some. The sample has fewer than 65,000 clones; approximately 73% are singletons. CDR1 is GTSNPN and CDR2 is SVGIG in the germline V gene (reference sequence). Trimming took 7 bases from V and 4 from J; bases not matched to a gene: 3. The length of the CDR3 is 11 residues. This clone was detected only a few times. Its specificity is unknown. The genes are TRBV30 and TRBJ1-2, with TRBD1 matching 7 bases. Material for sequencing was PBMCs. This TCR was recovered from a man aged 50-59 years in good health and CMV-seronegative. The CDR3 coding sequence is TGTGCCTCCCGGGACAGCTATGGCTACACCTTC. Encoded protein: CASRDSYGYTF.